These T cell receptor beta chains were read from a single sample in a study of immune characteristics of hereditary and idiopathic chronic pancreatitis. Assay: immunoSEQ multiplex PCR; the TCRdb copy retains only in-frame clones and omits some. This table has about 14,000 clones, 73% appearing once. Sequenced: pancreas tissue with hereditary chronic pancreatitis. The receptors shown here come from a human donor with chronic pancreatitis. The conserved cysteine and the conserved F or W are not part of the CDR3 here.

V: TRBV6-4; J: TRBJ2-3; CDR3: ASSDGTSGTDTQY
V: TRBV2; J: TRBJ2-2; CDR3: ASSERGPMNTGELF
V: TRBV28; J: TRBJ1-2; CDR3: ASSLWSGTATSDGYT
V: TRBV6-5; J: TRBJ2-2; CDR3: ASNLQGGATGELF
V: TRBV7-2; J: TRBJ2-1; CDR3: ASSLLAGGPFYNEQF
V: TRBV6-1; J: TRBJ2-7; CDR3: ASSDINRAVYEQY
V: TRBV6-4; J: TRBJ2-1; CDR3: ASRVLAGDYNEQF
V: TRBV6-4; J: TRBJ2-2; CDR3: ASSAGTGDTGELF
V: TRBV2; J: TRBJ2-7; CDR3: ASSGTGISYEQY
V: TRBV6-4; J: TRBJ2-3; CDR3: ASSEGGKTDTQY
V: TRBV14; J: TRBJ1-5; CDR3: ASSQDWQGPPGGPQH
V: TRBV4-2; J: TRBJ2-1; CDR3: ASSQGAASYNEQF
V: TRBV5-5; J: TRBJ2-7; CDR3: ASSLGTGPSSYEQY
V: TRBV28; J: TRBJ2-7; CDR3: ASSALAGGSYEQY
V: TRBV3-1/TRBV3-2; J: TRBJ2-2; CDR3: ASSPGLALSGELF